Listed below are T cell receptor beta chains from one sample, sequenced in a study of early T cells in non-severe SARS-CoV-2 infection. TCRdb ran MiXCR on the 5' RACE reads and lists one entry per CDR3 protein. The data show around 26,000 distinct CDR3 sequences, less than 5% seen once. The sequenced sample was whole blood. The source of these receptors is an adult who was a healthcare worker with PCR-confirmed SARS-CoV-2 infection or an uninfected control (not recorded which). Each CDR3 is given with its conserved first and last residue. D genes are given only for firm matches. Clone size is not always given. Where it is, it says once, few, many or a class for expanded clones.

DNA	CDR3	size	V	D	J
TGTGCCACCAGTGATTCGGCCCGAATCACAGATACGCAGTATTTT	CATSDSARITDTQYF	many	TRBV24-1	-	TRBJ2-3
TGTGCCAGCATTCAGGGGGCGTCAGAGACCCAGTACTTC	CASIQGASETQYF	-	TRBV2	TRBD1	TRBJ2-5
TGCAGCGTTGAAGGTCGGCCAAGCTCCTACAATGAGCAGTTCTTC	CSVEGRPSSYNEQFF	many	TRBV29-1	-	TRBJ2-1
TGTGCCAGCACCCAGTCGGTAGCGACACACGGGGCCGGGGAGCTGTTTTTT	CASTQSVATHGAGELFF	many	TRBV28	-	TRBJ2-2
TGTGCCAGCAGCCAAGGAGTACAAGCTCTCCTCACAGATACGCAGTATTTT	CASSQGVQALLTDTQYF	few	TRBV4-2	-	TRBJ2-3
TGTGCCAGCAGCAGGAGACAGGGTATGGGAGAGACCCAGTACTTC	CASSRRQGMGETQYF	many	TRBV9	TRBD1	TRBJ2-5
TGTGCCAGCAGTCAGGGAGGTTGGGCTGGAAACACCATATATTTT	CASSQGGWAGNTIYF	many	TRBV6-5	-	TRBJ1-3
TGTGCCAGTACGGCTAGCGGCACAGATACGCAGTATTTT	CASTASGTDTQYF	few	TRBV19	-	TRBJ2-3
TGTGCCAGCAGCTTTGGACAGCTGAATCAGCCCCAGCATTTT	CASSFGQLNQPQHF	many	TRBV13	-	TRBJ1-5
TGTGCCAGCAGCGGGGGACTAGCGGACTCCTACGAGCAGTACTTC	CASSGGLADSYEQYF	many	TRBV11-2	TRBD2	TRBJ2-7
TGTGCCAGCAGCTCAACTCAGGGGAGGGCGACTGAAGCTTTCTTT	CASSSTQGRATEAFF	-	TRBV7-3	-	TRBJ1-1
TGCAGTGCCCGTGGACAGTATAGCAATCAGCCCCAGCATTTT	CSARGQYSNQPQHF	few	TRBV20-1	-	TRBJ1-5
TGTGCCAGCAGTGACAGGGCGGACTATGGCTACACCTTC	CASSDRADYGYTF	many	TRBV6-2/TRBV6-3	TRBD1	TRBJ1-2
TGTGCCAGCAGCTTAGCCAGGGGATATGAAGCTTTCTTT	CASSLARGYEAFF	many	TRBV11-2	-	TRBJ1-1
TGCAGCGTTGAAGGGGGGATTAACTATGGCTACACCTTC	CSVEGGINYGYTF	many	TRBV29-1	-	TRBJ1-2
TGTGCCAGCAGCCAAGAAAGAGCGGGAAATTACGAGCAGTACTTC	CASSQERAGNYEQYF	many	TRBV4-2	TRBD2	TRBJ2-7
TGTGCCAGCAGTAGGTTAAGAGAAGGATACCACCGGAGCACCGGGGAGCTGTTTTTT	CASSRLREGYHRSTGELFF	many	TRBV6-4	-	TRBJ2-2
TGTGCCAGCAGCAAGACCGCAGGTAGCACTGAAGCTTTCTTT	CASSKTAGSTEAFF	many	TRBV2	-	TRBJ1-1
TGCAGTGCTAGTGGTAGCGGGGTCACAGATACGCAGTATTTT	CSASGSGVTDTQYF	few	TRBV20-1	TRBD2	TRBJ2-3
TGTGCCAGCAGCTTAGATCTCGGTACCTTAGTTTGCTTC	CASSLDLGTLVCF	many	TRBV11-2	-	TRBJ2-1
TGTGCCAGCAGTGCGCGACCTGGGACCTATAATTCACCCCTCCACTTT	CASSARPGTYNSPLHF	few	TRBV27	-	TRBJ1-6
TGTGCCAGCAGCCACGCGGGAGCAGACAATGAGCAGTTCTTC	CASSHAGADNEQFF	many	TRBV3-1	TRBD2	TRBJ2-1
TGTGCCAGCTCACCTATTCTAGCCAAAAACATTCAGTACTTC	CASSPILAKNIQYF	many	TRBV18	-	TRBJ2-4
TGTGCCAGCAGACCGAGCGGGGGATACAATGAGCAGTTCTTC	CASRPSGGYNEQFF	few	TRBV7-9	TRBD2	TRBJ2-1
TGTGCCAGCAGGCCCACCGGGACCCCCGGAAACACCATATATTTT	CASRPTGTPGNTIYF	few	TRBV12-3/TRBV12-4	-	TRBJ1-3
TGTGCCACGCCCAACCGAACAGGGACCGGCTACACCTTC	CATPNRTGTGYTF	many	TRBV12-3/TRBV12-4	-	TRBJ1-2
TGTGCCAGCAGACCAGCCCTAGCGGGAGGGCCAGGGGAGCTGTTTTTT	CASRPALAGGPGELFF	many	TRBV7-8	TRBD2	TRBJ2-2
TGCAGCGTACCAGGGACAACGGCCAAAAACATTCAGTACTTC	CSVPGTTAKNIQYF	many	TRBV29-1	-	TRBJ2-4
TGTGCCAGCTCTATTGGGAGGGAAAGAGCTTTCTTT	CASSIGRERAFF	many	TRBV7-2	-	TRBJ1-1